A selection of T cell receptor beta chains follows, all from one sample in a study of metastatic and nonmetastatic thyroid tumors. TCRdb used MiXCR to call clones anew from the PCR reads. The sample shows more than 10,000 clones, about 25% of them seen only once. The specimen sequenced was blood. The receptors come from a female donor with papillary thyroid cancer or a benign thyroid nodule (not recorded which). Some clones in this sample may be carry-over from other donors' samples. Both conserved end residues are part of each CDR3. D genes are given only for firm matches. Size is stated for part of the rows, as once, few or many counts, or as a class when the clone is expanded.

TRBJ2-3 NA TRBV15 NA CATSREGLFGELTDTQYF TGTGCCACCAGCAGAGAGGGGCTATTTGGGGAACTCACAGATACGCAGTATTTT
TRBJ1-2 TRBD1 TRBV29-1 many CSVEDFGTVYGYTF TGCAGCGTTGAAGATTTCGGGACAGTCTATGGCTACACCTTC
TRBJ2-6 NA TRBV12-3/TRBV12-4 medium-sized CASSPGSAGANVLTF TGTGCCAGCAGTCCAGGTTCCGCTGGGGCCAACGTCCTGACTTTC
TRBJ1-6 NA TRBV7-6 many CASSLARGGPPLHF TGTGCCAGCAGCTTAGCGCGTGGAGGCCCACCCCTCCACTTT
TRBJ2-1 TRBD2 TRBV28 medium-sized CASSFRASGTNEQFF TGTGCCAGCAGTTTTCGGGCTAGCGGAACCAATGAGCAGTTCTTC
TRBJ2-2 NA TRBV18 NA CASSPPGERETGELFF TGTGCCAGCTCACCTCCGGGGGAGAGGGAAACCGGGGAGCTGTTTTTT
TRBJ1-5 TRBD1 TRBV20-1 many CSARDTAGGIINSNQPQHF TGCAGTGCTAGAGATACGGCAGGGGGGATCATAAATAGCAATCAGCCCCAGCATTTT
TRBJ2-3 NA TRBV15 few CVAGRAASDTQYF TGTGTCGCCGGCCGTGCAGCCAGTGATACGCAGTATTTT
TRBJ2-7 TRBD1 TRBV13 NA CASSLGDRVVDEQYF TGTGCCAGCAGCTTAGGGGACAGGGTGGTCGACGAGCAGTACTTC
TRBJ1-5 NA TRBV28 medium-sized CASIKSILNQPQHF TGTGCCAGCATCAAGAGTATACTCAATCAGCCCCAGCATTTT
TRBJ2-2 TRBD1 TRBV5-6 NA CASSFGTGVTGELFF TGTGCCAGCAGCTTTGGGACAGGGGTCACCGGGGAGCTGTTTTTT
TRBJ1-3 NA TRBV7-6 many CASSLAPGNSGNTIYF TGTGCCAGCAGCTTAGCCCCGGGCAACTCTGGAAACACCATATATTTT
TRBJ2-7 NA TRBV2 NA CASSRDGASYEQYF TGTGCCAGCAGCCGGGACGGGGCCTCCTACGAGCAGTACTTC
TRBJ2-3 TRBD2 TRBV2 few CASSGLAGATDTQYF TGTGCCAGCAGCGGACTAGCGGGAGCGACAGATACGCAGTATTTT
TRBJ1-5 TRBD1 TRBV28 medium-sized CASSSFRDRGNQPQHF TGTGCCAGCAGTTCTTTCCGGGACAGGGGAAATCAGCCCCAGCATTTT
TRBJ1-3 NA TRBV7-2 many CASSSSSGSSGNTIYF TGTGCCAGCAGCTCCTCCTCAGGTTCCTCTGGAAACACCATATATTTT
TRBJ2-7 TRBD1 TRBV20-1 NA CSARNFGTGIYEQYF TGCAGTGCTAGAAATTTTGGGACAGGGATTTACGAGCAGTACTTC
TRBJ2-3 TRBD2 TRBV20-1 many CSAYLLAGAATDTQYF TGCAGTGCTTACCTACTAGCGGGAGCGGCGACAGATACGCAGTATTTT
TRBJ2-1 TRBD1 TRBV18 many CASSPGLPGQGFGEQFF TGTGCCAGCTCACCGGGGCTACCGGGACAGGGGTTTGGCGAGCAGTTCTTC
TRBJ2-2 TRBD2 TRBV27 few CASITAGGGELFF TGTGCCAGCATCACGGCGGGGGGCGGGGAGCTGTTTTTT
TRBJ1-2 NA TRBV24-1 few CATSDSDRPNYGYTF TGTGCCACCAGTGATTCGGACAGACCTAACTATGGCTACACCTTC
TRBJ1-1 NA TRBV20-1 NA CSARAPGGWFTEAFF TGCAGTGCTAGAGCCCCGGGGGGCTGGTTCACTGAAGCTTTCTTT
TRBJ2-3 NA TRBV27 few CASAVGFGVGNQPQYF TGTGCCAGCGCCGTGGGCTTCGGGGTCGGAAATCAGCCCCAGTATTTT
TRBJ2-1 TRBD2 TRBV11-2 many CASSLAQREIYEQFF TGTGCCAGCAGCTTAGCCCAGCGGGAGATTTATGAGCAGTTCTTC
TRBJ1-4 TRBD1 TRBV12-3/TRBV12-4 medium-sized CASSYDRGFVEKLFF TGTGCCAGCAGTTACGACAGGGGGTTTGTGGAAAAACTGTTTTTT
TRBJ2-3 NA TRBV5-1 once CASSLDPPGSGSKDTQYF TGCGCCAGCAGCTTGGACCCGCCGGGGTCGGGGTCGAAAGATACGCAGTATTTT
TRBJ2-2 NA TRBV19 medium-sized CASSAGTGELFF TGTGCCAGTAGCGCAGGGACCGGGGAGCTGTTTTTT
TRBJ1-1 NA TRBV12-3/TRBV12-4 few CASSPAGRLNTEAFF TGTGCCAGCAGTCCCGCGGGTAGATTGAACACTGAAGCTTTCTTT
TRBJ2-7 NA TRBV5-1 few CASSLTSAADYEQYF TGCGCCAGCAGCTTGACCTCAGCGGCCGACTACGAGCAGTACTTC
TRBJ2-7 NA TRBV6-1 medium-sized CASRGITGQMGYEQYF TGTGCCAGCAGAGGGATAACAGGGCAAATGGGCTACGAGCAGTACTTC
TRBJ2-1 NA TRBV7-9 many CASSLGLGTGGQFF TGTGCCAGCAGCTTAGGGTTGGGTACTGGTGGGCAGTTCTTC
TRBJ1-2 NA TRBV6-1 medium-sized CASTPIPQTDGYTF TGTGCCAGCACTCCCATCCCGCAGACGGATGGCTACACCTTC
TRBJ2-5 NA TRBV7-8 many CASSFKGETQYF TGTGCCAGCAGCTTTAAGGGAGAGACCCAGTACTTC
TRBJ2-1 NA TRBV29-1 many CSVEDLSRESSYNEQFF TGCAGCGTTGAAGATCTTTCGAGGGAGAGCTCCTACAATGAGCAGTTCTTC
TRBJ1-6 TRBD1 TRBV28 medium-sized CASSLLGTGKSPLHF TGTGCCAGCAGTTTGCTCGGGACAGGGAAATCACCCCTCCACTTT